The count of the clone carrying this T cell receptor beta chain is one. Its antigen is currently unknown. This CDR3 has 16 residues. The V gene's germline CDR1 is SGDLS and CDR2 YYNGEE. Trimming took off 4 bases at V and 5 bases at J, with 21 bases between the two ends. The sample belongs to a study of T cell responses to AZD1222 COVID-19 vaccine. Study results and limitations: Clonal diversity was possibly underestimated, and the donors were mostly white British, with more females. Spike was spanned by vaccine-associated CD4 TCRs, with dominance at 160-218 and 743-854. Unmutated variant regions reportedly attract nearly half of all spike-specific TCRs.

Pooled samples include second doses given at about 4 or 12 weeks. Method: immunoSEQ multiplex PCR; TCRdb's copy keeps in-frame clones and lacks some. The data hold just under 80,000 clones, with 80% to 95% observed a single time. This TCR derives from an adult who received the AZD1222 COVID-19 vaccine. The chain combines TRBV9 with TRBJ2-5; D may be TRBD2 (7 bases). The material sequenced was peripheral blood, taken 28 days after the second AZD1222 dose. CDR3 protein: CASSPRRGRALETQYF. The CDR3 nucleotides read TGTGCCAGCAGCCCACGGAGGGGGAGGGCCTTGGAGACCCAGTACTTC.